This TCR beta chain was observed in a study of T-cell reconstitution after alpha-beta-depleted transplantation in children. Study results and limitations: It was reported that alpha-beta T cells came from several hundred expanded graft clones (about two months after transplant). T-cell counts and diversity at one year following transplant were attributed mainly to newly produced T cells. At day 60, the high TCRbeta diversity found in some patients originated from recipient T cells and thymic progenitors that had survived.

Many counts were recorded for this clonotype. Its specificity is not known. Trimming removed 1 base at V and 3 bases at J, with 9 bases between. CDR3 length equals 15 residues. Germline CDR1 reads KGHSH; CDR2 reads LQKENI. This sample's TCRbeta library carried unique molecular identifier barcodes. One entry per CDR3 protein results from TCRdb running MiXCR on the PCR reads. The repertoire has around 190,000 distinct CDR3 sequences, 6.6% of them found once; the top ten carry less than 7%. This TCR was sampled from a boy younger than 10 with acute lymphoblastic leukemia, due to receive a stem cell transplant. The J gene is TRBJ2-2, the V gene TRBV18; D possibly matches TRBD1 or TRBD2 (5 bases each). The specimen was PBMCs, collected before TCRalphabeta/CD19-depleted stem cell transplant. The CDR3 region is CASSPLGADTGELFF. The CDR3 region has the DNA TGTGCCAGCTCACCACTCGGGGCGGACACCGGGGAGCTGTTTTTT.